This T cell receptor (beta chain) was retrieved from a study of monozygotic twins with inflammatory bowel disease. The authors isolated total RNA from whole blood without sorting T cells. TCRdb re-analyzed the 5' RACE reads; it lists each CDR3 protein once, without DNA. The ten most abundant clones cover just over 2.5% of a sample with 350,000 to 400,000 distinct CDR3 sequences. The sequencing sample was made of blood. The receptor comes from a human donor with ulcerative colitis or Crohn's disease, or a healthy co-twin of an affected twin (not recorded which).

The CDR3 region is CASSLAEGSYNEQFF. The rearrangement joins TRBV5-1 to TRBJ2-1; the TRBD1 assignment by TCRdb is unverifiable without DNA. The CDR3 consists of 15 residues. From germline, CDR1 is SGHRS and CDR2 YFSETQ.